The 15 T cell receptor beta chains below all came from one sample that was sequenced in a study of blood T cells in healthy people across ages (dated by TCRdb to the mid-2010s). Libraries were made using 5' RACE. TCRdb lists the instrument as Illumina HiSeq 2500. A second roughly 6 to 12 cycle PCR used a sample-barcoded 5' primer and a J-beta primer mix. In-frame beta chains were kept once TCRdb had trimmed the public reads at Q25 with fastp and called clones with MiXCR. When rows share a CDR3 protein, they turn into one entry using the most common DNA and genes. Here the sample has around 580,000 distinct CDR3 sequences; about 45% occur a single time. About 26% of the sample comes from the top ten. The sample comprised blood. These receptors were collected from a man at least 80 years old in good health.

There are a few counts of this clonotype. This chain links TRBV12-3 or TRBV12-4 with TRBJ2-1; D remains ambiguous. The CDR3 spans 8 residues. With 10 bases removed from V and 7 bases from J, the gap between germline ends came to 2 bases. The CDR3 DNA is TGTGCCACTAATGAGCAGTTCTTC. This translates into CATNEQFF.

This clonotype has more than one count but fewer than ten. The chain couples TRBV20-1 to TRBJ2-7, with D perhaps matching TRBD1 (5 bases). The germline V gene encodes CDR1 DFQATT and CDR2 SNEGSKA (reference sequence). Trimming stripped 3 bases from V and 6 bases from J, with 15 bases between. This CDR3 has 13 amino acids. The CDR3 nucleotides read TGCAGTGCTAGTTCTAGGGGAAAGGGCGAGCAGTACTTC. It is translated as CSASSRGKGEQYF.

The chain combines TRBV11-2 with TRBJ2-4, with TRBD2 as a possible D gene (5 bases). Gene TRBJ2-7 matches the end of the DNA better, so the J call may be wrong. Germline V gene lookup returns CDR1 SGHAT and CDR2 FQNNGV. The CDR3 has 15 amino acids. Here the CDR3 reads CASSLSGSSTYEQYF. The CDR3 DNA reads as TGTGCCAGCAGCCTCAGCGGATCCTCAACCTACGAGCAGTACTTC.

This clonotype was counted once. This chain uses TRBV20-1 with TRBJ2-1; 10 bases fit TRBD2. There are 15 residues in the CDR3. V lost 4 bases and J lost 2; bases outside the gene matches: 5. Germline V gives CDR1 DFQATT, CDR2 SNEGSKA (reference sequence). The CDR3 bases are TGCAGTGCTACTCGGACTAGCGGTGCCTACAATGAGCAGTTCTTC. Its translation: CSATRTSGAYNEQFF.

The chain's CDR3 is CATSRVDFYTEAFF. The CDR3 DNA reads TGTGCCACCAGCAGAGTGGACTTCTACACTGAAGCTTTCTTT. The rearrangement links TRBV15 to TRBJ1-1; D remains unclear. This CDR3 has 14 amino acids. The germline V gene encodes CDR1 LNHNV and CDR2 YYDKDF (reference sequence). Trimming took off 1 base at V and 3 bases at J, with 9 bases between the two ends.

This clonotype was recorded a few times. The V gene is TRBV13, the J gene TRBJ1-2, with a tentative D call TRBD1 (5 bases). This CDR3 has 13 residues. Trimming took off 5 bases at V and 5 bases at J, with 12 bases between the two ends. Germline CDR1 PRHDT, CDR2 FYEKMQ (reference sequence). CDR3 sequence (DNA): TGTGCCAGCAGCGCCAGGGAACCATATGGCTACACCTTC. It translates to CASSAREPYGYTF.

This clonotype has more than one count but fewer than ten. This sequence joins TRBV7-9 and TRBJ1-6; D gene uncertain. The CDR3 extends over 14 amino acids. The V gene lost 1 base and the J gene lost 7 bases, with 8 bases spanning the gap. CDR1 is SEHNR, CDR2 FQNEAQ, per germline (reference sequence). The CDR3 DNA sequence: TGTGCCAGCAGCTTAGAGTTGGGGAATTCACCCCTCCACTTT. Translation: CASSLELGNSPLHF.

This sequence joins TRBV29-1 and TRBJ1-5; D not resolved. This CDR3 spans 14 amino acids. CDR1 is SQVTM, CDR2 ANQGSEA, per germline. Deletions cut 7 bases from V and 4 bases from J, with 17 bases between. DNA for the CDR3: TGCAGCGCCCTGCCCCGGACGGAGAATCAGCCCCAGCATTTT. It is translated as CSALPRTENQPQHF.

This chain uses TRBV7-2 with TRBJ1-4, with a weak D call TRBD1 (5 bases). Germline V CDR1 and CDR2: SGHTA, FQGNSA. Trimming took off 1 base at V and 2 bases at J, with 8 bases between the two ends. The CDR3 runs 15 residues. CDR3 region: CASSLDRGTNEKLFF. The DNA for the CDR3 is TGTGCCAGCAGCTTAGATAGGGGTACTAATGAAAAACTGTTTTTT.

The chain is built from TRBV20-1 and TRBJ2-1; tentatively, D is TRBD1 or TRBD2 (5 bases each). CDR3 size: 16 residues. Trimming took off 0 bases at V and 6 bases at J, with 18 bases between the two ends. Per germline, CDR1 DFQATT and CDR2 SNEGSKA (reference sequence). The CDR3 coding sequence is TGCAGTGCTAGAGATCCGTCTAGGGGAGTGGTCAATGAGCAGTTCTTC. This sequence encodes CSARDPSRGVVNEQFF.

This clonotype was seen a handful of times. The chain combines TRBV4-1 with TRBJ2-1, with D possibly TRBD2 on 7 matching bases. Germline V gene data show CDR1 as MGHRA and CDR2 as YSYEKL. The CDR3 consists of 14 residues. The V end was cut by 3 bases, the J end by 9 bases, with 15 bases between. This CDR3 is CASSHPGGSLEQFF. In DNA form, the CDR3 reads TGCGCCAGCAGCCACCCGGGGGGCTCTCTTGAGCAGTTCTTC.

V gene TRBV27 combines with J gene TRBJ1-4; unclear D gene. Trimming removed 3 bases at V and 0 bases at J, with 8 bases between. Per the germline V gene, CDR1 is MNHEY and CDR2 is SMNVEV (reference sequence). The CDR3 covers 15 residues. CDR3 region: CASSFLDATNEKLFF. The CDR3 region has the DNA TGTGCCAGCAGTTTCTTGGACGCAACTAATGAAAAACTGTTTTTT.

Only a few counts were recorded for this clonotype. The rearrangement uses TRBV12-3 or TRBV12-4 and TRBJ2-4; possible D gene TRBD2, 5 bases. With 5 bases removed from V and 5 bases from J, the gap between germline ends came to 10 bases. The CDR3 totals 13 residues. The CDR3 loop reads CASSTGWENIQYF. Here the CDR3 DNA reads TGTGCCAGCAGTACGGGGTGGGAAAACATTCAGTACTTC.

This chain links TRBV9 with TRBJ2-1; 9 positions agree with TRBD2. This CDR3 region has 15 residues. After removal of 0 bases from V and 2 bases from J, the junction contained 0 bases not matched to a gene. Per the germline V gene, CDR1 is SGDLS and CDR2 is YYNGEE. CDR3 DNA: TGTGCCAGCAGCGTAGGCGGGAGGGCCTACAATGAGCAGTTCTTC. Amino acid sequence: CASSVGGRAYNEQFF.

The chain uses TRBV7-2 and TRBJ2-4; D gene ambiguous. The last part of the DNA fits TRBJ2-5 better; the J call may be wrong. This CDR3 spans 14 amino acids. The germline gives CDR1 SGHTA, CDR2 FQGNSA. The CDR3 is CASSAQRAVETQYF. The CDR3 coding sequence is TGTGCCAGCAGCGCCCAACGGGCAGTAGAGACCCAGTACTTC.